This T cell receptor beta chain was sequenced in a study of response to subunit inactivated influenza vaccine. CDR3 length: 15 amino acids. Trimming stripped 2 bases from V and 5 bases from J, with 16 bases between. Via MiXCR, TCRdb re-called the RT-PCR reads, giving one row per CDR3 protein. The sample comprises fewer than 250,000 distinct CDR3 sequences, 13% to 15% of which are singletons, and 26% rests with the top ten. As for this clonotype: The antigen is not known.

Study-level results: After each seasonal influenza vaccination, few new T cells are recruited, the authors suggested.

This sequence was found in a man between 45 and 60 years old who received an inactivated influenza vaccine. This specimen was CD8+ T cells sorted from PBMCs, taken more than 4 days after vaccination. The chain links TRBV23-1 to TRBJ2-7; no definite D call. TRBV23-1 is given ORF status, its function remaining uncertain. The CDR3 loop is CASSQGPLKENEQYF. In DNA form, the CDR3 reads TGCGCCAGCAGTCAAGGCCCCCTGAAAGAAAACGAGCAGTACTTC.